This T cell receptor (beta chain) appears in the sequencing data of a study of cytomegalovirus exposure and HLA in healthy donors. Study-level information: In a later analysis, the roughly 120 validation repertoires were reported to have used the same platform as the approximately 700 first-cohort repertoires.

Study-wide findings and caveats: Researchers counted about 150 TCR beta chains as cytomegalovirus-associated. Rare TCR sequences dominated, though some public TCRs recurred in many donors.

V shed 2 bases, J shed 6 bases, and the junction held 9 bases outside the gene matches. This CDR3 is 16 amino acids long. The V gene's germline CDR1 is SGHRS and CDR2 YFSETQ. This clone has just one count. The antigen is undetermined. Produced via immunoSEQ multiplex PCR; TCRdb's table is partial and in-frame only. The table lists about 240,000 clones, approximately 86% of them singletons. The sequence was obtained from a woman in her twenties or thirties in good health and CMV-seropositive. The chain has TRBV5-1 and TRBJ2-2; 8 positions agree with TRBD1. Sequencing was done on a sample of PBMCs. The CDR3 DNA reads TGCGCCAGCAGCTTCCACAGGGGGACGGATCCCGGGGAGCTGTTTTTT. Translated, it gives CASSFHRGTDPGELFF.